This T cell receptor beta chain was sequenced in a study of blood T cell repertoires in COVID-19. Here immunoSEQ multiplex PCR was the method, and the copy in TCRdb shows in-frame clones only, minus some. The sample carries some 240,000 clones, 70% to 85% recorded once. This clone was detected only a few times. Germline V gene data show CDR1 as LNHDA and CDR2 as SQIVND (reference sequence). This CDR3 contains 18 residues. Trimming cost V 4 bases and J 2 bases, with 20 bases left between them. The TCR originated in an elderly woman with acute or convalescent COVID-19. The sequencing input was peripheral blood. The chain recombines TRBV19 with TRBJ2-2; tentatively, D is TRBD2 (7 bases). The CDR3 region is CASSTRNRGGPNTGELFF. Written as DNA, the CDR3 is TGTGCCAGTAGTACCAGGAATCGCGGGGGCCCCAACACCGGGGAGCTGTTTTTT.